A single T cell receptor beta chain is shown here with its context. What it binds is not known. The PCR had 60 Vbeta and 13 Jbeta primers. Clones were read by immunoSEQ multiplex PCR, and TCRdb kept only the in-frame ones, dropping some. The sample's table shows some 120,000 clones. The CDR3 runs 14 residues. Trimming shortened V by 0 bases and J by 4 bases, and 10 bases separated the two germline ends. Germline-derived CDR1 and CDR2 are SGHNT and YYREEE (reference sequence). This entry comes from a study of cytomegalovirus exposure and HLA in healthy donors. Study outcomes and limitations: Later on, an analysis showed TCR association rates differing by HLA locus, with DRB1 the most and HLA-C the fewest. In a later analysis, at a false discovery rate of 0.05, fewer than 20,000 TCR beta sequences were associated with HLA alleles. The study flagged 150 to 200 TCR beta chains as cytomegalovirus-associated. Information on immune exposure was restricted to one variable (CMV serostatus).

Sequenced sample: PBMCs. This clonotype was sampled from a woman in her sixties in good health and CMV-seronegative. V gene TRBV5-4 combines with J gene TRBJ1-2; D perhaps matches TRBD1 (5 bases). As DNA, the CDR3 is TGTGCCAGCAGCTTGGCAGGGTCGGGCTATGGCTACACCTTC. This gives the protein CASSLAGSGYGYTF.